In this sample, the clone carrying this T cell receptor beta chain turned up once. This could be a read error, since a much larger clone is one nucleotide away. It was RNA transcripts that yielded the amplified TCR beta CDR3 regions. HTBI primers were used for first-round RT-PCR of the TCR CDR3. TCRdb recomputed calls from the multiplex PCR reads with MiXCR, one row per CDR3 protein. The sample consists of some 490,000 distinct CDR3 sequences, about 22% of them appearing once. Germline CDR1 and CDR2: ENHRY and SYGVKD. The CDR3 extends over 12 amino acids. This record comes from a study of T cells in Graves' hyperthyroidism and ophthalmopathy. Turning to the study itself: The authors collected peripheral blood at initial diagnosis, before any treatment.

The chain couples TRBV10-3 to TRBJ2-1; a weak D match, TRBD2 (6 bases). Sequencing was done on a sample of blood. The sequence came from a woman in her 70s with Graves' ophthalmopathy. The CDR3 region has the DNA TGTTCCATCAATCACGGGGGTCATGAGCAGTTCTTC. It codes for CSINHGGHEQFF.